This note documents a single T cell receptor beta chain sequence. The source of the sample is a study of T cells in Graves' hyperthyroidism and ophthalmopathy. CDR1 and CDR2 from the germline V gene are SGHTA and FQGNSA. This CDR3 comprises 11 residues. Trimming pared 5 bases from V and 10 bases from J, leaving 9 bases between. Amplification of TCR beta CDR3 regions used RNA as the template. The HTBI primer set was used in a first-round RT-PCR of the TCR CDR3. TCRdb used MiXCR to reprocess the multiplex PCR reads, holding one entry per CDR3 protein. The sample lists about 690,000 distinct CDR3 sequences, 15% to 20% occurring once.

What was sequenced was blood. This chain links TRBV7-2 with TRBJ2-1; D not resolved. This sequence was found in a man aged 50 to 60 with Graves' hyperthyroidism. CDR3 sequence reads: CASSNLSEQFF. The CDR3, as DNA: TGTGCCAGCAGCAACCTTTCCGAGCAGTTCTTC.